Detailed here is one TCR beta chain. TRB amplification used 250 ng of peripheral blood genomic DNA. These data originate in a study of T cell clusters in autoimmune cytopenias. TRB rearrangements were amplified by touch-down multiplex PCR with mixed TRB-A/B primers. Using the multiplex PCR reads, TCRdb records one entry per CDR3 protein without DNA. The sample's table shows roughly 4,700 distinct CDR3 sequences. The CDR3 covers 16 residues. CDR1 and CDR2 from the germline V gene are SGHNT and YYREEE (reference sequence). This same sample was also part of a study on T cell repertoires in aging, cancer and after chemotherapy. Per that paper: Rebound thymic output was suggested by rising median generation probability during chemotherapy in each cancer cohort.

The specimen sequenced was peripheral blood. V usage is TRBV5-4 and J usage is TRBJ2-5; TCRdb picks TRBD2, but there is no DNA to check that call. The sequence came from a human donor in good health. This chain's CDR3 is CASSTPGLAGGDTQYF.